This entry features one TCR beta chain sequence. Its antigen remains unknown. The data belong to a study of cytomegalovirus exposure and HLA in healthy donors. For the study at large: Genotyping of more than 300 donors showed that around 81% belonged to the Caucasian-associated ancestry cluster.

The PCR had 60 Vbeta and 13 Jbeta primers. The protocol was immunoSEQ multiplex PCR, while the TCRdb copy is restricted to in-frame clones and leaves out a portion. The specimen's table records 130,000 to 150,000 clones. General study results and limits: An assumption of roughly uniform sequencing depth across donors underlay the presence/absence analyses.

Trimming pared 4 bases from V and 4 bases from J, leaving 20 bases between. Germline-derived CDR1 and CDR2 are SEHNR and FQNEAQ (reference sequence). The CDR3 extends over 17 amino acids. The rearrangement joins TRBV7-9 to TRBJ2-1, with a tentative D call TRBD2 (6 bases). The receptor comes from a male donor in good health and CMV-seronegative. Sequenced sample: PBMCs. The CDR3, as DNA: TGTGCCAGCAGCTCTTCCTCCTCTATAGCGGTTTACAATGAGCAGTTCTTC. Encoded protein: CASSSSSSIAVYNEQFF.